The following is a T cell receptor (beta chain) sequence with its context. The data originate from a study of cytomegalovirus exposure and HLA in healthy donors. Germline lookup yields CDR1 SQVTM and CDR2 ANQGSEA. The CDR3 extends over 13 amino acids. The V end was cut by 5 bases, the J end by 6 bases, with 16 bases between. The PCR ran on 60 Vbeta and 13 Jbeta primers. Clones were sequenced by immunoSEQ multiplex PCR, and TCRdb holds only the in-frame ones, with some missing. This sample's table reports more than 140,000 clones. The TCR originated in a woman younger than 35 in good health and CMV-seronegative. The specimen was PBMCs. The chain combines TRBV29-1 with TRBJ1-1; maybe TRBD1 (6 bases). CDR3: CSVQPGQFAEAFF. The DNA for the CDR3 is TGCAGCGTTCAGCCGGGACAATTTGCTGAAGCTTTCTTT.